This is a list of T cell receptor beta chains from one sample in a study of blood T cell repertoires in COVID-19. Produced via immunoSEQ multiplex PCR; TCRdb's table is partial and in-frame only. This table holds about 360,000 clones, 81% found once. Sequenced: peripheral blood. Receptors originate from a human donor with acute or convalescent COVID-19. The donor label of this sample is uncertain. Each CDR3 is given with its conserved first and last residue. A D gene is named only where the DNA matches it firmly. Only some rows state a clone size, as once, few, many or a class for expanded clones.

>TRBD2|NA|TRBV10-3|TRBJ2-1
CAINSGGNNEQFF
TGTGCCATCAATAGCGGGGGAAACAATGAGCAGTTCTTC
>TRBD1|NA|TRBV5-4|TRBJ1-2
CASSFTGVYGYTF
TGTGCCAGCAGCTTTACAGGGGTATACGGCTACACCTTC
>NA|NA|TRBV28|TRBJ1-2
CASSFRRGNGYTF
TGTGCCAGCAGTTTCCGGCGGGGCAATGGCTACACCTTC
>TRBD1|NA|TRBV10-2|TRBJ1-2
CASSNGQGGLGYGYTF
TGCGCCAGCAGTAACGGACAGGGCGGACTTGGCTATGGCTACACCTTC
>TRBD1|NA|TRBV30|TRBJ2-7
CAWDRGFYEQYF
TGTGCCTGGGACAGGGGCTTCTACGAGCAGTACTTC
>TRBD1|NA|TRBV7-6|TRBJ1-1
CASSVTGGMLVTEAFF
TGTGCCAGCAGCGTTACAGGGGGAATGCTGGTCACTGAAGCTTTCTTT
>NA|NA|TRBV11-2|TRBJ2-5
CASSLGRDGMETQYF
TGTGCCAGCAGCTTAGGGAGGGATGGGATGGAGACCCAGTACTTC
>TRBD1|NA|TRBV18|TRBJ1-1
CASSALGGQGDTEAFF
TGTGCCAGCTCAGCCTTAGGGGGACAGGGTGACACTGAAGCTTTCTTT
>NA|NA|TRBV5-6|TRBJ1-1
CASSSGESFGTEAFF
TGTGCCAGCAGCTCGGGGGAGAGTTTTGGGACTGAAGCTTTCTTT
>TRBD1|NA|TRBV6-5|TRBJ1-4
CASSYGGTGGEKLFF
TGTGCCAGCAGTTATGGGGGCACAGGGGGAGAAAAACTGTTTTTT
>TRBD1|NA|TRBV6-5|TRBJ1-2
CASSDRGGYTF
TGTGCCAGCAGCGACAGGGGCGGCTACACCTTC
>NA|few|TRBV30|TRBJ1-1
CAWTPSQLLNTEAFF
TGTGCCTGGACTCCAAGCCAGCTACTAAACACTGAAGCTTTCTTT
>NA|NA|TRBV18|TRBJ1-5
CASSLGQSNQPQHF
TGTGCCAGCTCCCTCGGACAAAGCAATCAGCCCCAGCATTTT
>NA|NA|TRBV2|TRBJ2-2
CASRAEAANTGELFF
TGTGCCAGCAGGGCAGAAGCGGCGAACACCGGGGAGCTGTTTTTT
>NA|NA|TRBV30|TRBJ1-1
CAWNEQANTEAFF
TGTGCCTGGAACGAACAGGCTAACACTGAAGCTTTCTTT
>NA|NA|TRBV30|TRBJ1-5
CAWSITGLSNQPQHF
TGTGCCTGGAGTATTACAGGGTTGAGCAATCAGCCCCAGCATTTT
>NA|NA|TRBV28|TRBJ1-1
CASIGGYTEAFF
TGTGCCAGCATTGGCGGATACACTGAAGCTTTCTTT
>TRBD2|NA|TRBV27|TRBJ2-7
CASSLRPPTSGRNEQYF
TGTGCCAGCAGTTTACGGCCGCCGACTAGCGGGAGGAACGAGCAGTACTTC
>NA|few|TRBV29-1|TRBJ1-1
CSVRWGPNTEAFF
TGCAGCGTTCGGTGGGGCCCGAACACTGAAGCTTTCTTT
>TRBD1|NA|TRBV6-5|TRBJ2-7
CASWDRGSPAEQYF
TGTGCCAGCTGGGACAGGGGGTCCCCCGCCGAGCAGTACTTC
>NA|NA|TRBV6-2/TRBV6-3|TRBJ1-5
CASSYSKAGAEQPQHF
TGTGCCAGCAGTTACTCGAAAGCAGGGGCGGAACAGCCCCAGCATTTT
>TRBD1|NA|TRBV7-9|TRBJ1-1
CASSVRDRNTEAFF
TGTGCCAGCAGCGTCCGGGACAGGAACACTGAAGCTTTCTTT
>TRBD1|NA|TRBV5-6|TRBJ1-2
CASSLAFSLTGEEKGYTF
TGTGCCAGCAGCTTGGCTTTTAGTCTTACAGGGGAGGAAAAGGGCTACACCTTC
>NA|few|TRBV6-4|TRBJ1-1
CASSDSKGVPKGTEAFF
TGTGCCAGCAGTGACTCGAAAGGGGTTCCTAAGGGCACTGAAGCTTTCTTT
>NA|NA|TRBV6-6|TRBJ2-7
CASSQGWEGAYEQYF
TGTGCCAGCAGTCAGGGGTGGGAGGGAGCCTACGAGCAGTACTTC
>NA|NA|TRBV12-5|TRBJ2-7
CASGSPYEQYF
TGTGCTAGTGGTTCTCCCTACGAGCAGTACTTC
>NA|NA|TRBV6-5|TRBJ1-5
CASSRLESNQPQHF
TGTGCCAGCAGTCGCCTAGAAAGCAATCAGCCCCAGCATTTT
>NA|NA|TRBV21-1|TRBJ1-2
CASSKGDRPNYGYTF
TGTGCCAGCAGCAAAGGGGACAGACCAAACTATGGCTACACCTTC
>NA|NA|TRBV4-1|TRBJ1-5
CASSQRGGDLNQPQHF
TGCGCCAGCAGCCAGAGGGGCGGGGATCTAAATCAGCCCCAGCATTTT
>TRBD1|NA|TRBV18|TRBJ1-6
CASSLQGKDSPLHF
TGTGCCAGCTCACTACAGGGGAAGGATTCACCCCTCCACTTT
>NA|NA|TRBV19|TRBJ1-2
CASTNGRRANYGYTF
TGTGCCAGTACCAACGGACGGAGGGCCAACTATGGCTACACCTTC
>NA|NA|TRBV27|TRBJ1-6
CASSQGGNSPLHF
TGTGCCAGCAGTCAGGGAGGCAATTCACCCCTCCACTTT
>NA|once|TRBV28|TRBJ2-1
CASSPYRYNEQFF
TGTGCCAGCAGTCCCTACAGATACAATGAGCAGTTCTTC
>NA|NA|TRBV5-1|TRBJ1-1
CASSLAGRNTEAFF
TGCGCCAGCAGCTTGGCGGGGAGGAACACTGAAGCTTTCTTT
>NA|NA|TRBV27|TRBJ1-3
CASSAVMDGNTIYF
TGTGCCAGCAGTGCGGTGATGGATGGAAACACCATATATTTT
>TRBD2|NA|TRBV23-1|TRBJ2-3
CASSQMATSGGPKRLTDTQYF
TGCGCCAGCAGTCAAATGGCTACTAGCGGGGGGCCGAAACGACTCACAGATACGCAGTATTTT
>NA|few|TRBV29-1|TRBJ1-1
CSVEREWNTEAFF
TGCAGCGTTGAACGTGAGTGGAACACTGAAGCTTTCTTT
>NA|NA|TRBV30|TRBJ1-2
CAWTGNYGYTF
TGTGCCTGGACAGGCAACTATGGCTACACCTTC
>TRBD1|NA|TRBV29-1|TRBJ1-1
CSVAHITQTGAPSTEAFF
TGCAGCGTCGCCCATATTACACAGACAGGGGCGCCGAGCACTGAAGCTTTCTTT
>NA|NA|TRBV6-5|TRBJ1-5
CASRETSNQPQHF
TGTGCCAGCAGGGAGACCAGCAATCAGCCCCAGCATTTT
>NA|NA|TRBV6-6|TRBJ2-1
CASSYTVDTYNEQFF
TGTGCCAGCAGTTACACTGTTGATACCTACAATGAGCAGTTCTTC
>NA|NA|TRBV30|TRBJ1-2
CAWSVQGLGGYTF
TGTGCCTGGAGTGTACAGGGTTTGGGCGGCTACACCTTC
>TRBD2|NA|TRBV19|TRBJ2-1
CASRAGADDEQFF
TGTGCCAGTAGGGCGGGAGCGGACGATGAGCAGTTCTTC
>NA|NA|TRBV27|TRBJ1-1
CASRRSGVFTEAFF
TGTGCCAGCAGGCGGTCTGGTGTGTTCACTGAAGCTTTCTTT
>NA|NA|TRBV15|TRBJ1-1
CATSTRGAQGENRF
TGTGCCACCAGCACCAGAGGAGCACAGGGCGAGAACCGATTT
>TRBD1|NA|TRBV5-1|TRBJ1-6
CASSSDRNNSPLHF
TGCGCCAGCAGCTCGGACAGGAATAATTCACCCCTCCACTTT
>TRBD2|NA|TRBV11-1|TRBJ2-3
CASRLSGGVLRQYF
TGTGCCAGCAGGCTTAGCGGGGGGGTCCTGAGGCAGTATTTT
>TRBD2|NA|TRBV7-2|TRBJ2-1
CASSPGTSWNEQFF
TGTGCCAGCAGCCCGGGGACTAGCTGGAATGAGCAGTTCTTC
>NA|NA|TRBV4-1|TRBJ2-3
CASSQGGGTGFSTDTQYF
TGCGCCAGCAGCCAAGGTGGCGGGACCGGGTTTTCCACAGATACGCAGTATTTT
>TRBD1|once|TRBV7-8|TRBJ1-2
CASSLGGTVPGYTF
TGTGCCAGCAGCTTAGGAGGGACAGTTCCTGGCTACACCTTC
>TRBD1|NA|TRBV7-8|TRBJ2-7
CASSQRQGRYEQYF
TGTGCCAGCAGCCAGCGACAGGGGCGTTACGAGCAGTACTTC
>TRBD2|once|TRBV7-8|TRBJ2-7
CASSSTTGTRLYEQYF
TGTGCCAGCAGCAGTACCACCGGGACTAGGTTATACGAGCAGTACTTC
>TRBD2|NA|TRBV6-2/TRBV6-3|TRBJ2-5
CASSLGLAGGETQYF
TGTGCCAGCAGCTTGGGACTAGCGGGAGGGGAGACCCAGTACTTC
>TRBD1|NA|TRBV28|TRBJ2-7
CASRGQLQTYEQYF
TGTGCCAGCAGGGGACAGCTCCAAACCTACGAGCAGTACTTC